The rows below give T cell receptor beta chains drawn from one sample of a study of lymphopenia after photon versus proton radiotherapy. Data came from immunoSEQ multiplex PCR; TCRdb stores just in-frame clones and leaves some out. The sample yields tens of thousands of clones, less than 85% seen once. The material was peripheral blood, obtained from a patient treated with proton-based radiotherapy. Receptors originate from a man between 60 and 75 years old with pancreatic cancer. CDR3s include the opening cysteine and the closing phenylalanine or tryptophan. The D gene is left open where the match is weak. Size values are once, few and many counts, or a class for expanded clones, and some rows have none.

TRBJ2-3,TRBV5-5,NA,NA,CASTVTDTQYF,TGTGCCAGCACCGTTACAGATACGCAGTATTTT
TRBJ1-5,TRBV19,NA,once,CASSGRVSGNQPQHF,TGTGCCAGTAGTGGCAGGGTAAGCGGCAATCAGCCCCAGCATTTT
TRBJ2-2,TRBV7-9,NA,NA,CASSLYGTGTGELFF,TGTGCCAGCAGCTTATACGGGACGGGCACCGGGGAGCTGTTTTTT
TRBJ2-5,TRBV5-1,NA,few,CASSVQGNQETQYF,TGCGCCAGCAGCGTGCAGGGGAACCAAGAGACCCAGTACTTC
TRBJ1-2,TRBV28,NA,NA,CASCMGGFNYGYTF,TGTGCCAGCTGCATGGGAGGGTTTAACTATGGCTACACCTTC
TRBJ2-1,TRBV30,TRBD2,NA,CAWRGRGFYNEQFF,TGTGCCTGGAGAGGGAGGGGTTTCTACAATGAGCAGTTCTTC
TRBJ2-2,TRBV9,NA,few,CASSVEAATNTGELFF,TGTGCCAGCAGCGTAGAAGCAGCCACGAACACCGGGGAGCTGTTTTTT
TRBJ2-3,TRBV28,NA,NA,CASSRYMDFSGPRADTQYF,TGTGCCAGCAGCCGGTATATGGACTTTAGCGGCCCTCGGGCAGATACGCAGTATTTT
TRBJ2-5,TRBV7-2,NA,NA,CASRFLGETQYF,TGTGCCAGCAGATTCCTTGGGGAGACCCAGTACTTC
TRBJ2-1,TRBV5-1,NA,once,CASSLNALVSTRNEQFF,TGCGCCAGCAGCTTGAACGCCTTGGTCTCAACTCGGAATGAGCAGTTCTTC
TRBJ2-5,TRBV7-8,NA,NA,CASSSTGGGGQETQYF,TGTGCCAGCAGCTCCACTGGGGGAGGGGGACAAGAGACCCAGTACTTC
TRBJ1-2,TRBV19,NA,NA,CASTTRTYGYTF,TGTGCCAGTACTACGCGGACCTATGGCTACACCTTC
TRBJ2-7,TRBV27,NA,NA,CASSLKQGYEQYF,TGTGCCAGCAGCTTAAAACAGGGCTACGAGCAGTACTTC
TRBJ1-3,TRBV14,NA,NA,CASSQRMDAIGNTIYF,TGTGCCAGCAGCCAACGAATGGACGCAATTGGAAACACCATATATTTT
TRBJ2-5,TRBV28,TRBD2,NA,CASSVVGTKETQYF,TGTGCCAGCAGCGTTGTGGGGACTAAAGAGACCCAGTACTTC
TRBJ2-7,TRBV10-3,TRBD1,NA,CAISGQGYEQYF,TGTGCCATCAGTGGACAGGGCTACGAGCAGTACTTC
TRBJ2-2,TRBV7-9,NA,NA,CASSSLGPNTGELFF,TGTGCCAGCAGCTCGCTAGGACCGAACACCGGGGAGCTGTTTTTT
TRBJ2-3,TRBV9,TRBD1,NA,CASSRQGSTDTQYF,TGTGCCAGCAGTCGACAGGGGAGCACAGATACGCAGTATTTT
TRBJ1-5,TRBV6-1,NA,NA,CASSELSQPQHF,TGTGCCAGCAGTGAATTGAGTCAGCCCCAGCATTTT
TRBJ2-1,TRBV28,NA,NA,CASTLTGRNEQFF,TGTGCCAGCACCCTCACGGGACGGAATGAGCAGTTCTTC
TRBJ2-2,TRBV18,TRBD1,NA,CASSPAGGLNTGELFF,TGTGCCAGCTCACCGGCAGGGGGATTGAACACCGGGGAGCTGTTTTTT
TRBJ1-1,TRBV2,NA,NA,CASSSEQVNTEAFF,TGTGCCAGCAGCAGTGAACAGGTTAACACTGAAGCTTTCTTT
TRBJ1-2,TRBV2,TRBD1,NA,CASSEGAGSYGYTF,TGTGCCAGCAGCGAGGGGGCGGGGAGCTATGGCTACACCTTC
TRBJ2-1,TRBV15,NA,NA,CATSRVGRAVYNEQFF,TGTGCCACCAGCAGAGTAGGCAGGGCGGTGTACAATGAGCAGTTCTTC
TRBJ2-7,TRBV6-1,NA,NA,CASSGTDSEQYF,TGTGCCAGCAGTGGGACAGACTCCGAGCAGTACTTC
TRBJ2-7,TRBV6-1,NA,once,CASMLWETSYEQYF,TGTGCCAGCATGTTATGGGAAACCTCCTACGAGCAGTACTTC
TRBJ2-1,TRBV9,NA,NA,CASGGGPDNEQFF,TGTGCCAGCGGAGGGGGCCCCGACAATGAGCAGTTCTTC
TRBJ1-5,TRBV6-1,NA,NA,CASSEGSYSNQPQHF,TGTGCCAGCAGTGAAGGCAGTTATAGCAATCAGCCCCAGCATTTT
TRBJ1-2,TRBV5-1,NA,NA,CASSLAGGGYTF,TGCGCCAGCAGCTTGGCCGGCGGGGGCTACACCTTC
TRBJ2-3,TRBV4-1,TRBD2,NA,CASSRGGIAGLGDTQYF,TGCGCCAGCAGCCGGGGGGGGATAGCGGGACTTGGAGATACGCAGTATTTT
TRBJ2-7,TRBV5-4,TRBD2,NA,CASSGTSGYEQYF,TGTGCCAGCAGCGGGACTAGCGGATACGAGCAGTACTTC
TRBJ2-1,TRBV27,NA,NA,CASSSDPYNEQFF,TGTGCCAGCAGTTCCGACCCTTACAATGAGCAGTTCTTC
TRBJ2-1,TRBV28,TRBD2,NA,CASSLRLTGGYNEQFF,TGTGCCAGCAGTTTACGACTAACGGGAGGTTACAATGAGCAGTTCTTC
TRBJ2-6,TRBV19,NA,NA,CATAHGGSGANVLTF,TGTGCCACCGCACACGGAGGCTCTGGGGCCAACGTCCTGACTTTC
TRBJ2-5,TRBV4-2,NA,few,CASSPGVQETQYF,TGTGCCAGCAGCCCAGGGGTTCAAGAGACCCAGTACTTC
TRBJ1-1,TRBV6-5,NA,NA,CASSSPGGGLNAFF,TGTGCCAGCAGTTCCCCGGGAGGAGGGTTGAACGCTTTCTTT
TRBJ2-3,TRBV6-4,NA,NA,CASSDSSGARDTQYF,TGTGCCAGCAGTGACTCGTCAGGGGCTAGAGATACGCAGTATTTT
TRBJ1-2,TRBV28,TRBD1,NA,CASTGGTGVYGYTF,TGTGCCAGCACCGGAGGGACAGGGGTCTATGGCTACACCTTC
TRBJ1-5,TRBV30,NA,NA,CAWSDSRANQPQHF,TGTGCCTGGAGTGACTCACGGGCTAATCAGCCCCAGCATTTT
TRBJ1-1,TRBV28,NA,NA,CASSSTWSTEAFF,TGTGCCAGCAGCTCGACCTGGAGCACTGAAGCTTTCTTT
TRBJ2-5,TRBV6-6,NA,NA,CASSYTLAETQYF,TGTGCCAGCAGTTACACTCTAGCCGAGACCCAGTACTTC
TRBJ2-3,TRBV9,NA,NA,CASSPRAGGDTQYF,TGTGCCAGCAGCCCTCGGGCCGGCGGGGATACGCAGTATTTT
TRBJ2-1,TRBV5-6,NA,NA,CASSNNIREGGYSGSEQFF,TGTGCCAGCAGCAATAATATCCGAGAAGGGGGATACAGTGGGAGTGAGCAGTTCTTC
TRBJ2-1,TRBV5-5,TRBD2,NA,CASSPLAGGSYEQFF,TGTGCCAGCAGCCCCCTAGCGGGAGGTTCTTATGAGCAGTTCTTC
TRBJ2-1,TRBV28,NA,NA,CASIAKGSYNEQFF,TGTGCCAGCATCGCTAAGGGCTCCTACAATGAGCAGTTCTTC
TRBJ1-4,TRBV28,TRBD1,NA,CASSSTGGNEKLFF,TGTGCCAGCAGTTCGACAGGGGGAAATGAAAAACTGTTTTTT
TRBJ2-7,TRBV11-1,TRBD1,NA,CASSPGQKYEQYF,TGTGCCAGCAGCCCGGGACAGAAATACGAGCAGTACTTC
TRBJ2-1,TRBV13,NA,NA,CASSLSRYNEQFF,TGTGCCAGCAGCTTATCACGGTACAATGAGCAGTTCTTC
TRBJ1-5,TRBV30,NA,NA,CAWSVRQPYSNQPQHF,TGTGCCTGGAGTGTACGCCAGCCTTATAGCAATCAGCCCCAGCATTTT
TRBJ1-5,TRBV28,NA,NA,CASSPPNQPQHF,TGTGCCAGCAGCCCCCCCAATCAGCCCCAGCATTTT
TRBJ1-2,TRBV5-6,NA,NA,CASSLEGDYGYTF,TGTGCCAGCAGCTTGGAAGGGGACTATGGCTACACCTTC
TRBJ2-3,TRBV9,TRBD2,NA,CASSSPLSGRSTDTQYF,TGTGCCAGCAGCTCCCCCCTCAGCGGGAGGAGCACAGATACGCAGTATTTT
TRBJ2-1,TRBV18,NA,NA,CASSPLQGVRSYNEQFF,TGTGCCAGCTCACCATTACAGGGAGTACGCTCCTACAATGAGCAGTTCTTC
TRBJ2-7,TRBV6-6,NA,NA,CASSDYEQYF,TGTGCCAGCAGTGATTACGAGCAGTACTTC
TRBJ1-1,TRBV6-5,NA,once,CASSWQGDTEAFF,TGTGCCAGCAGTTGGCAGGGAGACACTGAAGCTTTCTTT
TRBJ2-3,TRBV11-3,TRBD2,NA,CASSSIWSGRDTQYF,TGTGCCAGCAGCTCTATTTGGTCCGGGAGGGATACGCAGTATTTT
TRBJ2-3,TRBV28,NA,NA,CASSPGGRDTQYF,TGTGCCAGCAGCCCAGGGGGGAGGGATACGCAGTATTTT
TRBJ2-1,TRBV4-1,NA,NA,CASSQERRKFF,TGCGCCAGCAGCCAAGAGAGGCGTAAGTTCTTC